This T cell receptor beta chain emerged from a study of cytomegalovirus exposure and HLA in healthy donors. Germline CDR1 reads SGHRS; CDR2 reads YFSETQ. The V and J ends lost 0 bases and 5 bases respectively, with 11 bases between them. This CDR3 comprises 14 residues. PCR employed 60 Vbeta and 13 Jbeta primers. The method was immunoSEQ multiplex PCR; TCRdb's version includes in-frame clones alone and lacks a portion of them. The table has about 200,000 clones, around 80% seen once; the top ten hold approximately 4.7%. Concerning this clone: Its antigen is undetermined.

Study outcomes and limitations: Immune exposure was documented only through CMV serostatus. Later on, a genetic analysis was performed. It linked a missense variant in DCLRE1C with V- and J-gene trimming of TCR beta. In vitro assays verified that three CMV-associated chains recognized CMV antigens specifically.

In nominal health when sampled, donors likely had unrecorded immune exposures nonetheless. The rearrangement joins TRBV5-1 to TRBJ1-1; D perhaps matches TRBD1 (6 bases). What was sequenced was PBMCs. The sequence derives from a woman aged 30 to 39 in good health and CMV-seropositive. CDR3 in DNA: TGCGCCAGCAGCTTGGCCGTGAGGGGGACTGAAGCTTTCTTT. This sequence encodes CASSLAVRGTEAFF.